The 32 T cell receptor beta chains below come from one sample, sequenced in a study of blood T cell repertoires in COVID-19. The method was immunoSEQ multiplex PCR; TCRdb's version includes in-frame clones alone and lacks a portion of them. Of over 150,000 clones in the sample, roughly 84% were seen once. Sequences were obtained from peripheral blood. These receptor sequences come from a man between 60 and 75 years old with COVID-19, enrolled during active disease.

The CDR3 protein is CASSLGTGDQPQHF. The CDR3 DNA reads TGTGCCAGCTCACTCGGGACAGGGGATCAGCCCCAGCATTTT. The J gene is TRBJ1-5, the V gene TRBV18, with 10 bases that match TRBD1. Losses at the gene ends were 4 bases for V and 5 bases for J; bases not matched to a gene: 2. CDR1 is KGHSH and CDR2 is LQKENI in the germline V gene. The length of the CDR3 is 14 residues.

The chain recombines TRBV9 with TRBJ1-1, with a tentative D call TRBD1 (5 bases). Trimming removed 0 bases from V and 1 base from J, with 16 bases in between. CDR3 length: 17 amino acids. From germline, CDR1 is SGDLS and CDR2 YYNGEE. The chain's CDR3 is CASSVAGHVRSNTEAFF. The CDR3 region has the DNA TGTGCCAGCAGCGTAGCCGGACACGTGAGGTCGAACACTGAAGCTTTCTTT.

The chain combines TRBV2 with TRBJ2-5, with D tentatively TRBD1 (6 bases). Germline CDR1 reads SNHLY; CDR2 reads FYNNEI. This CDR3 comprises 16 residues. V was pared by 4 bases and J by 2 bases, with 17 bases between. CDR3 coding DNA: TGTGCCAGCAGTGCTTTTTTTAGGACAGTGCAAGAGACCCAGTACTTC. Its translation: CASSAFFRTVQETQYF.

The V gene is TRBV12-3 or TRBV12-4, the J gene TRBJ2-2; D remains ambiguous. This CDR3 spans 12 amino acids. Trimming cost V 6 bases and J 6 bases, with 8 bases left between them. Here the CDR3 reads CASSLLSGELFF. The CDR3 coding sequence is TGTGCCAGCAGCTTACTATCCGGGGAGCTGTTTTTT.

This clone turned up a few times. This chain links TRBV6-5 with TRBJ2-7, with TRBD1 identical over 9 bases. The CDR3 covers 14 residues. V gave up 5 bases and J gave up 6 bases; unmatched junction bases: 8. CDR1 is MNHEY, CDR2 SVGAGI, per germline. In DNA form, the CDR3 reads TGTGCCAGCAGTCGGGACAGGGTACGCAGCGAGCAGTACTTC. The encoded protein is CASSRDRVRSEQYF.

The rearrangement joins TRBV2 to TRBJ2-3; tentatively, D is TRBD2 (6 bases). CDR1 and CDR2 (germline): SNHLY, FYNNEI. The CDR3 runs to 14 residues. Trimming took 5 bases from V and 2 from J, leaving 11 bases between them. CDR3 residues: CASSPRDHTDTQYF. CDR3 coding DNA: TGTGCCAGCAGTCCGCGGGACCACACAGATACGCAGTATTTT.

This sequence joins TRBV6-5 and TRBJ1-1; D perhaps matches TRBD1 (5 bases). The CDR3 totals 13 residues. V lost 8 bases and J lost 1, with 11 bases in between. CDR1 is MNHEY and CDR2 is SVGAGI in the germline V gene. CDR3 protein: CASFPGKNTEAFF. DNA for the CDR3: TGTGCCAGCTTTCCAGGGAAGAACACTGAAGCTTTCTTT.

The chain has TRBV18 and TRBJ1-5; 9 positions agree with TRBD1. Germline V gene data show CDR1 as KGHSH and CDR2 as LQKENI. With V trimmed by 2 bases and J by 4 bases, 3 bases remained unmatched. The CDR3 spans 15 residues. In nucleotides, the CDR3 is TGTGCCAGCTCACCAATGACAGGGGGAAATCAGCCCCAGCATTTT. Protein: CASSPMTGGNQPQHF.

The chain links TRBV30 to TRBJ1-1; D perhaps matches TRBD1 (5 bases). V lost 6 bases, J lost 0 bases, and 8 bases lay in between. This CDR3 comprises 12 residues. Germline V lookup: CDR1 GTSNPN, CDR2 SVGIG (reference sequence). CDR3 sequence: CACDRMNTEAFF. DNA for the CDR3: TGTGCCTGCGACAGAATGAACACTGAAGCTTTCTTT.

This clone was seen just once. V and J are TRBV9 and TRBJ2-7; D is possibly TRBD2 (5 bases). This CDR3 contains 13 residues. CDR1 and CDR2 from the germline V gene are SGDLS and YYNGEE. Trimming shortened V by 0 bases and J by 6 bases, and 10 bases separated the two germline ends. The CDR3 DNA sequence: TGTGCCAGCAGCGTAGAGGGAGTCGGCGAGCAGTACTTC. Its protein is CASSVEGVGEQYF.

Here the CDR3 DNA reads TGTGCCAGCTCACCCGGGACAGGAGAGTACAATGAGCAGTTCTTC. This codes for CASSPGTGEYNEQFF. The chain uses TRBV18 and TRBJ2-1, with TRBD1 matching 8 bases. The CDR3 runs 15 residues. Germline values: CDR1 KGHSH, CDR2 LQKENI. The trim removed 3 bases at V and 4 bases at J, leaving 5 bases unmatched.

The chain joins TRBV25-1 to TRBJ1-3, with D unresolved. This CDR3 contains 15 residues. CDR1 is MGHDK and CDR2 is SYGVNS in the germline V gene. The ends were cut back, 5 bases at V and 0 bases at J, with 11 bases in the middle. The CDR3 nucleotides are TGTGCCAGCAGTATGCACGGGAGCTCTGGAAACACCATATATTTT. Translated: CASSMHGSSGNTIYF.

V gene TRBV6-5 combines with J gene TRBJ2-1; D is perhaps TRBD2 (5 bases). V shed 6 bases and J shed 8 bases, with 20 bases lying between them. The CDR3 loop spans 15 amino acids. Germline V gives CDR1 MNHEY, CDR2 SVGAGI. CDR3 nucleotide sequence: TGTGCCAGCAGCTCCATTGAGGGCGGAAATTATGAGCAGTTCTTC. Amino acids: CASSSIEGGNYEQFF.

This chain links TRBV30 with TRBJ1-5; tentative D call: TRBD1 (6 bases). CDR1 and CDR2 (germline): GTSNPN, SVGIG (reference sequence). Deletions cut 2 bases from V and 5 bases from J, with 10 bases between. The CDR3 has 13 amino acids. CDR3 in amino acids: CAWSLAGDQPQHF. The CDR3 DNA reads TGTGCCTGGAGTCTCGCAGGGGATCAGCCCCAGCATTTT.

The rearrangement links TRBV28 to TRBJ2-6, with D hard to call. The germline V gene encodes CDR1 MDHEN and CDR2 SYDVKM. The CDR3 is 16 amino acids. The germline V and J ends were trimmed by 10 bases and 0 bases, with 16 bases remaining between them. CDR3 DNA sequence: TGTGCCACCTACTCACTAATCACCTCTGGGGCCAACGTCCTGACTTTC. Translating it yields CATYSLITSGANVLTF. The full variable domain, completed using reference TRBV28 and TRBJ2-6, is DVKVTQSSRYLVKRTGEKVFLECVQDMDHENMFWYRQDPGLGLRLIYFSYDVKMKEKGDIPEGYSVSREKKERFSLILESASTNQTSMYLCATYSLITSGANVLTFGAGSRLTVL.

The chain employs TRBV10-3 and TRBJ1-1; tentatively, D is TRBD1 (6 bases). Trimming stripped 4 bases from V and 4 bases from J, with 13 bases between. Germline-derived CDR1 and CDR2 are ENHRY and SYGVKD. CDR3 size: 14 residues. CDR3: CAISVTTGSTEAFF. CDR3 sequence (DNA): TGTGCCATCAGTGTGACAACAGGGAGCACTGAAGCTTTCTTT.

This chain links TRBV2 with TRBJ2-7, with a tentative D call TRBD2 (6 bases). The V end was cut by 4 bases, the J end by 3 bases, with 13 bases between. CDR1 and CDR2 from the germline V gene are SNHLY and FYNNEI. This CDR3 is built from 14 residues. The CDR3 DNA sequence: TGTGCCAGCAGTGGGCGGGACGGACTCTACGAGCAGTACTTC. This encodes CASSGRDGLYEQYF.

This chain joins TRBV14 and TRBJ1-2, with unresolved D. The CDR3 totals 14 residues. Trimming removed 2 bases at V and 4 bases at J, with 11 bases between. Germline CDR1 SGHDN, CDR2 FVKESK. The CDR3 region is CASSQRGRFYGYTF. The CDR3 bases are TGTGCCAGCAGCCAACGGGGAAGGTTCTATGGCTACACCTTC.

This rearrangement joins TRBV19 to TRBJ2-3, with 11 bases aligning to TRBD1. The CDR3 runs 15 residues. V lost 5 bases and J lost 4; bases outside the gene matches: 5. The germline gives CDR1 LNHDA, CDR2 SQIVND (reference sequence). CDR3 region: CASSPGTGGPDTQYF. The CDR3 coding sequence is TGTGCCAGTAGTCCCGGGACAGGGGGTCCAGATACGCAGTATTTT.

The V call is TRBV14, the J call TRBJ1-2; 7 nucleotides match TRBD1. The CDR3 has 14 residues. J lost 2 bases, V lost 4 bases, and 4 bases had no gene match. Per germline, CDR1 SGHDN and CDR2 FVKESK. CDR3: CASSPRQGNYGYTF. CDR3 DNA sequence: TGTGCCAGCAGCCCACGACAGGGCAACTATGGCTACACCTTC.

The rearrangement joins TRBV28 to TRBJ2-7, with D possibly being TRBD2 (7 bases). Trimming stripped 7 bases from V and 6 bases from J, with 25 bases between. CDR3 size: 16 residues. Germline V gene sequence: CDR1 MDHEN, CDR2 SYDVKM. The CDR3 region has the DNA TGTGCCAGCACCGAGGTACCCAGGGGAGCGGGGTCCGAGCAGTACTTC. Translating gives CASTEVPRGAGSEQYF. The variable domain in full, with the rest retrieved from reference TRBV28 and TRBJ2-7, is DVKVTQSSRYLVKRTGEKVFLECVQDMDHENMFWYRQDPGLGLRLIYFSYDVKMKEKGDIPEGYSVSREKKERFSLILESASTNQTSMYLCASTEVPRGAGSEQYFGPGTRLTVT.

As concerns this clone: The sample has other DNA sequences that encode this CDR3 too. The chain uses TRBV20-1 and TRBJ1-1, with 8 bases lining up with TRBD1. Losses at the gene ends were 3 bases for V and 0 bases for J; bases not matched to a gene: 6. Looked up from germline, CDR1 is DFQATT and CDR2 is SNEGSKA (reference sequence). The CDR3 covers 15 residues. The CDR3 DNA sequence: TGCAGTGCTAGTCGACAGGGGAGAATGAACACTGAAGCTTTCTTT. It specifies CSASRQGRMNTEAFF.

V gene TRBV6-1 combines with J gene TRBJ2-7; 10 nucleotides agree with TRBD1. Germline lookup yields CDR1 MNHNS and CDR2 SASEGT. This CDR3 is built from 16 residues. Germline trimming cut 2 bases from V and 3 bases from J; bases unmatched to any gene: 7. CDR3 protein: CASSENPGQGNYEQYF. The CDR3, as DNA: TGTGCCAGCAGTGAAAATCCGGGACAGGGGAACTACGAGCAGTACTTC.

Only one count was recorded for this clone. The V call is TRBV24-1, the J call TRBJ1-4; TRBD1 matches at 8 bases. The CDR3 loop spans 13 amino acids. The germline V gene encodes CDR1 KGHDR and CDR2 SFDVKD. V gave up 6 bases and J gave up 5 bases; unmatched junction bases: 1. In DNA form, the CDR3 reads TGTGCCACCAGTCGGACAGGGAATGAAAAACTGTTTTTT. It yields the protein CATSRTGNEKLFF.

This chain uses TRBV25-1 with TRBJ1-1, with 12 nucleotides matching TRBD1. Germline V gives CDR1 MGHDK, CDR2 SYGVNS. The junction had 15 bases not matched to a gene; V was cut back by 5 bases and J by 5 bases. The CDR3 runs 18 residues. Written as DNA, the CDR3 is TGTGCCAGCAGTACCCGAGGTGGGACAGGGGGCGTGAGAACTGAAGCTTTCTTT. Amino acid sequence: CASSTRGGTGGVRTEAFF. Variable domain in full (rest from reference TRBV25-1 and TRBJ1-1): EADIYQTPRYLVIGTGKKITLECSQTMGHDKMYWYQQDPGMELHLIHYSYGVNSTEKGDLSSESTVSRIRTEHFPLTLESARPSHTSQYLCASSTRGGTGGVRTEAFFGQGTRLTVV.

The chain joins TRBV28 to TRBJ2-1; 9 bases agree with TRBD1. Germline CDR1 and CDR2: MDHEN and SYDVKM. Trimming at V came to 2 bases and at J to 1 base, leaving 6 bases not matched to a gene. CDR3 length equals 17 residues. The CDR3 nucleotides read TGTGCCAGCAGTTTAGTTCCCGGGACAGGGTCCTACAATGAGCAGTTCTTC. This encodes CASSLVPGTGSYNEQFF.

V and J are TRBV28 and TRBJ1-2, with D unclear. Germline lookup yields CDR1 MDHEN and CDR2 SYDVKM. V was shortened by 5 bases and J by 3 bases, with 7 bases between the two germline ends. The CDR3 runs 12 residues. CDR3 coding DNA: TGTGCCAGCAGTCCGCCGGACTATGGCTACACCTTC. It encodes CASSPPDYGYTF.

The chain uses TRBV29-1 and TRBJ1-4; D is possibly TRBD1 (6 bases). CDR3 length: 16 amino acids. Germline CDR1 and CDR2: SQVTM and ANQGSEA. Between the trimmed V and J ends, which lost 6 bases and 0 bases, there was a span of 17 bases. This CDR3 is CSVRARGASTNEKLFF. The CDR3 region has the DNA TGCAGCGTCCGGGCCCGGGGGGCTTCAACTAATGAAAAACTGTTTTTT. The full variable domain, its missing parts supplied by reference TRBV29-1 and TRBJ1-4, is SAVISQKPSRDICQRGTSLTIQCQVDSQVTMMFWYRQQPGQSLTLIATANQGSEATYESGFVIDKFPISRPNLTFSTLTVSNMSPEDSSIYLCSVRARGASTNEKLFFGSGTQLSVL.

CDR3 sequence: CAWTGGGVRADTQYF. CDR3 in DNA: TGTGCCTGGACCGGGGGGGGAGTTCGCGCAGATACGCAGTATTTT. V usage is TRBV30 and J usage is TRBJ2-3; TRBD2 aligns across 8 bases. The junction had 10 bases not matched to a gene; V was cut back by 4 bases and J by 4 bases. The CDR3 runs to 15 residues. CDR1 GTSNPN and CDR2 SVGIG come from the germline V gene (reference sequence).

The chain joins TRBV5-1 to TRBJ2-5, with D unresolved. CDR1 SGHRS and CDR2 YFSETQ come from the germline V gene. The CDR3 totals 13 residues. Trimming took off 2 bases at V and 4 bases at J, with 9 bases between the two ends. The CDR3 coding sequence is TGCGCCAGCAGCTTCCCAGGAAGAGAGACCCAGTACTTC. It specifies CASSFPGRETQYF.

This clone has a single count. This chain links TRBV14 with TRBJ2-5, with D possibly matching TRBD2 (6 bases). CDR1 and CDR2 from the germline V gene are SGHDN and FVKESK. Trimming cost V 0 bases and J 2 bases, with 16 bases left between them. The CDR3 length is 17 residues. The CDR3 DNA reads as TGTGCCAGCAGCCAAGACACCGGTTTGCGGGGTCAAGAGACCCAGTACTTC. This gives the protein CASSQDTGLRGQETQYF. Combining the CDR3 with reference TRBV14 and TRBJ2-5 gives the whole variable domain EAGVTQFPSHSVIEKGQTVTLRCDPISGHDNLYWYRRVMGKEIKFLLHFVKESKQDESGMPNNRFLAERTGGTYSTLKVQPAELEDSGVYFCASSQDTGLRGQETQYFGPGTRLLVL.

This clone was counted a single time. The chain joins TRBV27 to TRBJ1-1, with 7 bases aligning to TRBD1. The CDR3 covers 16 residues. V dropped 8 bases and J dropped 4; count of bases not matched to a gene: 16. Germline-derived CDR1 and CDR2 are MNHEY and SMNVEV (reference sequence). The CDR3 region is CASYPWDSSLVTEAFF. The DNA of the CDR3 is TGTGCCAGCTATCCCTGGGACAGTAGTTTAGTCACTGAAGCTTTCTTT.